This is a list of T cell receptor beta chains from one sample in a study of T-cell reconstitution after alpha-beta-depleted transplantation in children. TCRdb redid the calling of the PCR reads with MiXCR, one entry per CDR3 protein. The data show over 400,000 distinct CDR3 sequences, 43% seen once. The specimen comprised PBMCs, sampled before TCRalphabeta/CD19-depleted stem cell transplant. These receptors all stem from a girl aged 2 to 10 with aplastic anemia, due to receive a stem cell transplant. The CDR3 runs from the conserved cysteine through the conserved F or W. The D gene is left open where the match is weak. Size tells how often a clone was seen (once, few, many) or the class of an expanded clone, and some rows leave it out.

>TRBV20-1|TRBD2|TRBJ2-3|few
CRISETAGGADTQYF
TGCCGGATCTCGGAGACAGCGGGGGGGGCAGATACGCAGTATTTT
>TRBV5-1|TRBD2|TRBJ2-1|many
CASSGSSGGPYNEQFF
TGCGCCAGCAGCGGATCTAGCGGGGGGCCCTACAATGAGCAGTTCTTC
>TRBV2|.|TRBJ2-5|many
CASSEVVGTQYF
TGTGCCAGCAGTGAAGTCGTGGGGACCCAGTACTTC
>TRBV5-1|.|TRBJ1-5|few
CASSLSGSYSNQPQHF
TGCGCCAGCAGCTTGAGCGGGTCCTATAGCAATCAGCCCCAGCATTTT
>TRBV6-1|TRBD2|TRBJ2-7|.
CASIAISGGHEQYF
TGTGCCAGCATCGCAATCTCGGGGGGGCACGAGCAGTACTTC
>TRBV12-3/TRBV12-4|.|TRBJ1-2|many
CASTTQAGAGGYTF
TGTGCCAGCACCACCCAGGCAGGGGCTGGTGGCTACACCTTC
>TRBV4-1|.|TRBJ1-3|.
CASSQDKGLLSGNTIYF
TGCGCCAGCAGCCAAGATAAAGGGCTCCTCTCTGGAAACACCATATATTTT
>TRBV12-3/TRBV12-4|TRBD2|TRBJ2-1|many
CASSPFAGGFYNEQFF
TGTGCCAGCAGCCCCTTCGCGGGAGGGTTTTACAATGAGCAGTTCTTC
>TRBV6-5|TRBD1|TRBJ2-1|.
CASSYEGQNYNEQFF
TGTGCCAGCAGTTACGAGGGACAGAACTACAATGAGCAGTTCTTC
>TRBV12-3/TRBV12-4|TRBD2|TRBJ2-2|.
CASSGASGGGELFF
TGTGCCAGCAGCGGAGCTAGCGGGGGCGGGGAGCTGTTTTTT
>TRBV6-5|.|TRBJ1-3|.
CASSYSQGGGVSGNTIYF
TGTGCCAGCAGTTACTCACAGGGTGGGGGAGTCTCTGGAAACACCATATATTTT
>TRBV12-3/TRBV12-4|.|TRBJ2-5|.
CASSADSGETQYF
TGTGCCAGCAGTGCGGACTCGGGAGAGACCCAGTACTTC
>TRBV9|.|TRBJ2-3|.
CASSIRGGDGSSTDTQYF
TGTGCCAGCAGCATCCGAGGGGGGGACGGAAGCAGCACAGATACGCAGTATTTT
>TRBV27|.|TRBJ2-1|.
CASSSPGASNNEQFF
TGTGCCAGCAGTTCCCCGGGGGCGAGTAACAATGAGCAGTTCTTC
>TRBV20-1|.|TRBJ1-1|.
CSARTNRNTEAFF
TGCAGTGCTCGGACAAATCGTAACACTGAAGCTTTCTTT
>TRBV12-3/TRBV12-4|TRBD1|TRBJ2-7|.
CASSADRGSYEQYF
TGTGCCAGCAGTGCAGACAGGGGCTCCTACGAGCAGTACTTC
>TRBV30|.|TRBJ1-2|.
CAWMANYGYTF
TGTGCCTGGATGGCCAACTATGGCTACACCTTC
>TRBV28|.|TRBJ1-1|.
CASSPPGREWTEAFF
TGTGCCAGCAGTCCCCCAGGTCGCGAGTGGACTGAAGCTTTCTTT
>TRBV6-2/TRBV6-3|TRBD1|TRBJ2-7|.
CASSSHGTGGYEQYF
TGTGCCAGCAGTTCACACGGGACAGGGGGCTACGAGCAGTACTTC
>TRBV20-1|.|TRBJ2-1|many
CSARLASPRNEQFF
TGCAGTGCTAGGCTAGCGAGCCCCCGCAATGAGCAGTTCTTC
>TRBV29-1|.|TRBJ2-6|.
CSVGGRGRGGSGANVLTF
TGCAGCGTTGGGGGTCGGGGCAGGGGTGGCTCTGGGGCCAACGTCCTGACTTTC
>TRBV20-1|.|TRBJ1-5|.
CSASAGGGNQPQHF
TGCAGTGCTAGTGCCGGGGGAGGCAATCAGCCCCAGCATTTT
>TRBV7-8|.|TRBJ2-5|.
CASSTWTLGETQYF
TGTGCCAGCAGCACGTGGACCCTCGGGGAGACCCAGTACTTC
>TRBV12-3/TRBV12-4|.|TRBJ2-5|.
CASSPGLNQETQYF
TGTGCCAGCAGTCCGGGACTGAACCAAGAGACCCAGTACTTC
>TRBV7-8|.|TRBJ2-2|few
CASSNNGFGGELFF
TGTGCCAGCAGCAACAACGGGTTCGGCGGGGAGCTGTTTTTT
>TRBV6-1|.|TRBJ1-5|.
CASRDRSNQPQHF
TGTGCCAGCAGAGACAGGAGCAATCAGCCCCAGCATTTT
>TRBV20-1|TRBD2|TRBJ2-1|many
CSARKVAGAWEQFF
TGCAGTGCTAGGAAGGTAGCGGGGGCCTGGGAGCAGTTCTTC